This TCR beta chain was recorded in a study of blood T cell repertoires in COVID-19. Study information: Acute-phase and convalescent COVID-19 samples originated in the United States, Italy and Spain. T cells, B-cell-depleted T cells, or PBMCs provided the cDNA or gDNA that served as material.

Original methodology: Estimation of nucleated cell counts relied on the amplification of reference gene primers. Libraries were prepared by immunoSEQ multiplex PCR; TCRdb keeps only in-frame clonotypes and omits some of them. V and J calls and clone size are given by that table; D and trimming were obtained from the DNA. The data show fewer than 150,000 clones, about two thirds seen once. This clonotype was obtained from a human donor with acute or convalescent COVID-19. The donor label of this sample is uncertain. The sample was peripheral blood.

The CDR3 loop reads CAIAREGQRTDTQYF. CDR3 nucleotides: TGTGCCATCGCTCGAGAAGGACAGCGCACAGATACGCAGTATTTT. The chain has TRBV10-3 and TRBJ2-3; the D gene is possibly TRBD1 (6 bases). Germline CDR1 is ENHRY and CDR2 is SYGVKD. CDR3 length equals 15 residues. Trimming took off 8 bases at V and 1 base at J, with 16 bases between the two ends.